These T cell receptor beta chains were read from a single sample in a study of blood T cell repertoires in COVID-19. Sequencing was performed with immunoSEQ multiplex PCR; in TCRdb, only in-frame clones are kept and a portion is missing. The sample has fewer than 500,000 clones; 87% are singletons. Input material: PBMCs or T cells enriched from blood (not recorded which). The source of these receptors is a woman aged 18-29 years with acute COVID-19. The conserved cysteine and the conserved F or W are not part of the CDR3 here. The D gene is left open where the match is weak.

13	TRBV5-8	TRBD1	TRBJ2-1	ASSSGTAVYNEQF
10	TRBV7-2	NA	TRBJ1-1	ASSLLSGEAF
12	TRBV6-5	NA	TRBJ1-5	ASNAVNSNQPQH
11	TRBV2	TRBD1	TRBJ1-1	ASSETGYTEAF
14	TRBV7-3	TRBD2	TRBJ2-5	ASSLGLAGGQETQY
14	TRBV28	NA	TRBJ2-3	ASSPPGGRAADTQY
12	TRBV27	TRBD2	TRBJ2-7	ASSLSSGRNEQY
13	TRBV4-1	TRBD1	TRBJ1-3	ASSQDRAPGNTIY
12	TRBV18	NA	TRBJ2-1	ASSPPDTGNEQF
12	TRBV14	TRBD1	TRBJ1-2	ASSQVHRGEGYT
13	TRBV7-3	TRBD1	TRBJ1-4	ASSPNRGWDEKLF
15	TRBV27	TRBD1	TRBJ2-7	ASSLSIPDRGPYEQY
12	TRBV30	NA	TRBJ1-2	AWSPETANYGYT
14	TRBV19	TRBD1	TRBJ1-1	ASSTDRGIMNTEAF
13	TRBV29-1	TRBD2	TRBJ2-5	SVRGTSGTPETQY
12	TRBV6-5	NA	TRBJ1-1	ASSQGSDGTEAF
11	TRBV11-2	NA	TRBJ2-5	ASSFGNQETQY
11	TRBV10-3	NA	TRBJ2-7	AITPELTWEQY
17	TRBV19	TRBD2	TRBJ2-7	ASSIEGLAGAGLFYEQY
13	TRBV5-8	TRBD2	TRBJ2-1	ASSFGSGGYNEQF